What follows describes a single TCR beta chain. Its antigen is currently unknown. In the naive CD8 group, cells lacked CD45RO and were positively selected for CCR7, so terminally differentiated effector memory CD45RA+ cells were left out. Only Caucasian adults living in Nashville, Tennessee served as donors. The sample belongs to a study of shared clonotypes between healthy human individuals. TCRdb's table, derived via immunoSEQ multiplex PCR, lists solely in-frame clones and lacks some. The sample contains roughly 650,000 clones, 96% of which appear only once. V was trimmed by 5 bases and J by 0 bases, leaving 12 bases between them. The CDR3 contains 15 residues. The germline V gene encodes CDR1 SGHNT and CDR2 YENEEA. Whole-study results and caveats: The sampled material consisted only of blood, and tissue repertoires are likely to differ. The small donor group covered limited genetic and exposure diversity.

The specimen sequenced was naive CD8+ T cells sorted from blood. This chain uses TRBV11-3 with TRBJ2-3, with D perhaps matching TRBD2 (5 bases). The sequence was collected from a young woman in good health. CDR3 amino acids: CASSRSVSSTDTQYF. As DNA, the CDR3 is TGTGCCAGCAGCCGTAGCGTCTCTAGCACAGATACGCAGTATTTT.